The 3 T cell receptor beta chains listed next were all sequenced from one sample in a study of T cell repertoires in cytomegalovirus infection (dated by TCRdb to the late 2010s). Read against the paper, the sample's treatment or condition label means: in vitro stimulation with specific CMV peptide epitopes to enrich CMV-specific T cells. TCRdb names Illumina HiSeq 1500 as the instrument used. TCRdb applied fastp at Q25 and MiXCR to the public reads, then kept only in-frame beta chains. Entries are consolidated by CDR3 protein sequence, retaining the most common genes and DNA. The sample includes around 900,000 distinct CDR3 sequences, with less than 40% observed a single time. In total, the top ten clones hold around an eighth of the sample. For these receptors, no antigen is known. Source: cultured CD8+ T cells from PBMCs, taken from culture after CMV antigen stimulation. These receptor sequences come from a human donor in good health (CMV status not recorded). Some clones in this sample may be carry-over from other donors' samples.

About this clonotype itself: A single base separates this from a much larger clone, so it may be a read error. This chain links TRBV7-9 with TRBJ2-4, with D possibly being TRBD2 (6 bases). Germline CDR1 SEHNR, CDR2 FQNEAQ (reference sequence). The CDR3 consists of 17 residues. The CDR3 DNA follows: TGTGCCAACAGCTTAGGGGCCATGGGGAGGCGGAAAAACATTCAGTACTTC. Its translation is CANSLGAMGRRKNIQYF.

The chain uses TRBV7-8 and TRBJ2-7; 9 bases match TRBD1. V dropped 8 bases and J dropped 4; count of bases not matched to a gene: 9. Germline V gene sequence: CDR1 SGHVS, CDR2 FQNEAQ. The CDR3 is 14 residues long. The CDR3 loop reads CASESEDRGYEQYV. The CDR3 DNA is TGTGCCAGCGAGTCCGAGGACAGGGGTTACGAGCAGTACGTC.

This chain joins TRBV28 and TRBJ2-3; possible D gene TRBD2, 6 bases. The V end lost 5 bases, the J end lost 3 bases, and 18 bases lay between the germline ends. This CDR3 has 16 residues. Germline V gene sequence: CDR1 MDHEN, CDR2 SYDVKM. The CDR3 region is CASSPPGTSWTDTQYF. For the CDR3, the DNA is TGTGCCAGCAGTCCCCCCGGGACTTCTTGGACAGATACGCAGTATTTT. Looking up the rest from reference TRBV28 and TRBJ2-3 gives the full variable domain: DVKVTQSSRYLVKRTGEKVFLECVQDMDHENMFWYRQDPGLGLRLIYFSYDVKMKEKGDIPEGYSVSREKKERFSLILESASTNQTSMYLCASSPPGTSWTDTQYFGPGTRLTVL.